This T cell receptor (beta chain) was retrieved from a study of CD8 T cells in ankylosing spondylitis. Findings of the study overall: Enrichment of disease-linked clones was reportedly significant in matched ankylosing spondylitis synovial fluid. Earlier studies detected some motif variants in reactive arthritis synovial fluid and blood.

This clonotype came up a few times. Its antigen is unidentified. CDR3 length equals 12 residues. V shed 2 bases, J shed 4 bases, and the junction held 2 bases outside the gene matches. In germline, CDR1 is DFQATT, CDR2 SNEGSKA (reference sequence). By quantitative 5'-RACE with molecular barcodes, the TCR beta libraries were made. TCRdb independently ran MiXCR on the 5' RACE reads; one entry per CDR3 protein. The data hold about 140,000 distinct CDR3 sequences, with 7% to 10% observed a single time. The clonotype comes from a male donor with ankylosing spondylitis. This chain uses TRBV20-1 with TRBJ2-7; the match to TRBD2 covers 7 bases. Sequencing was carried out using synovial fluid, either unsorted or a sorted T cell fraction (not recorded which). The CDR3 sequence is CSARSSGYEQYF. Here the CDR3 DNA reads TGCAGTGCTAGATCTAGCGGTTACGAGCAGTACTTC.